What follows are 4 T cell receptor beta chains derived from one specimen sequenced in a study of T cell changes during pregnancy in multiple sclerosis. Repertoires were generated with immunoSEQ multiplex PCR, while TCRdb's copy carries only in-frame clones and drops some. The top ten hold approximately 0.97% of the sample, which has some 100,000 clones, around 93% seen once. This specimen consisted of peripheral blood, obtained before pregnancy. These receptors originate from a female donor with multiple sclerosis, enrolled in a pregnancy study.

The CDR3 region has the DNA TGTGCCAGCAGCTCGGGACAGGGGATGTCCTACGAGCAGTACTTC. This gives the protein CASSSGQGMSYEQYF. This chain joins TRBV5-4 and TRBJ2-7, with TRBD1 identical over 10 bases. The V and J ends lost 3 bases and 1 base, in that order; junction bases with no gene match: 4. Germline values: CDR1 SGHNT, CDR2 YYREEE (reference sequence). CDR3 length: 15 residues.

The chain couples TRBV5-1 to TRBJ1-3; a possible D gene is TRBD1 (6 bases). This CDR3 has 15 amino acids. Deletions cut 0 bases from V and 2 bases from J, with 9 bases between. Germline V CDR1 and CDR2: SGHRS, YFSETQ. The CDR3 DNA is TGCGCCAGCAGCTTGGTGGGGACAACTGGAAACACCATATATTTT. Encoded protein: CASSLVGTTGNTIYF.

The genes are TRBV5-1 and TRBJ2-3, with 7 bases aligning to TRBD1. The J segment lost 3 bases and the V segment lost 3 bases, leaving 4 bases of the junction unmatched. The CDR3 extends over 14 amino acids. Germline loops: CDR1 SGHRS, CDR2 YFSETQ. In DNA, the CDR3 is TGCGCCAGCAGCTCAGGGGACAGAACAGATACGCAGTATTTT. It specifies CASSSGDRTDTQYF. The whole variable domain, remainder taken from reference TRBV5-1 and TRBJ2-3, is KAGVTQTPRYLIKTRGQQVTLSCSPISGHRSVSWYQQTPGQGLQFLFEYFSETQRNKGNFPGRFSGRQFSNSRSEMNVSTLELGDSALYLCASSSGDRTDTQYFGPGTRLTVL.

This chain uses TRBV11-2 with TRBJ2-5, with D perhaps TRBD2 (6 bases). CDR3 length: 15 residues. The V end lost 1 base, the J end lost 1 base, and 10 bases lay between the germline ends. Germline loops: CDR1 SGHAT, CDR2 FQNNGV. CDR3 in amino acids: CASSLVEGPQETQYF. The CDR3, as DNA: TGTGCCAGCAGCTTAGTGGAGGGCCCCCAAGAGACCCAGTACTTC.